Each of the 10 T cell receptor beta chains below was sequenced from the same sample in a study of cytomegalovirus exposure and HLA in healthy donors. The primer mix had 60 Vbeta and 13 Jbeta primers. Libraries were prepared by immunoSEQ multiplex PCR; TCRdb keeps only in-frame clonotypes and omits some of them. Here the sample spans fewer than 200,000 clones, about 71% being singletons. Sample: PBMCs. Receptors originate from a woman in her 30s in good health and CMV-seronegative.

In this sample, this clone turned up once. The CDR3 loop is CASSFSGGSYSYEQYF. In nucleotides, the CDR3 is TGTGCCAGTAGTTTCTCTGGCGGGAGTTACTCCTACGAGCAGTACTTC. The V call is TRBV19, the J call TRBJ2-7, with 7 nucleotides matching TRBD2. The CDR3 is 16 residues long. After removal of 5 bases from V and 0 bases from J, the junction contained 10 bases not matched to a gene. CDR1 and CDR2 from the germline V gene are LNHDA and SQIVND (reference sequence).

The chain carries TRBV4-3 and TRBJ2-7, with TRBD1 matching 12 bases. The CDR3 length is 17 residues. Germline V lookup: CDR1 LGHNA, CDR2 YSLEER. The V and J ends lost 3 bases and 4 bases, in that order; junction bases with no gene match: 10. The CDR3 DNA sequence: TGCGCCAGCAGCCACGCTCGAGCGGGACAGGGGGCGTACGAGCAGTACTTC. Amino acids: CASSHARAGQGAYEQYF.

In nucleotides, the CDR3 is TGCGCCAGCAGCCCCGCGAGGGGGCGAGGCAATGAGCAGTTCTTC. This gives the protein CASSPARGRGNEQFF. The chain carries TRBV5-1 and TRBJ2-1; 7 bases map to TRBD1. The CDR3 runs 15 residues. After removal of 4 bases from V and 6 bases from J, the junction contained 10 bases not matched to a gene. The germline CDR1 and CDR2 sequences are SGHRS and YFSETQ.

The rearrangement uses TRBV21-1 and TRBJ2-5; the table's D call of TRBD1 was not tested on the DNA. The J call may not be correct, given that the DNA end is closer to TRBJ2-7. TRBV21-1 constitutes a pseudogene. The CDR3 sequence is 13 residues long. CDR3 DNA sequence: TGTGCCAGCAGCCTCAGGGTTTCCTACGAGCAGTACTTC. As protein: CASSLRVSYEQYF.

The CDR3 reads CASRFGTGLSEQYF. DNA for the CDR3: TGTGCCAGCAGATTCGGGACAGGGCTTTCCGAGCAGTACTTC. The chain recombines TRBV5-6 with TRBJ2-7; 9 nucleotides agree with TRBD1. V gave up 5 bases and J gave up 6 bases; unmatched junction bases: 9. The CDR3 loop spans 14 amino acids. Germline CDR1 reads SGHDT; CDR2 reads YYEEEE.

The CDR3 region has the DNA TGTGCCAACTCGAAGACTAGCGGGGGGGCCAATGAGCAGTTCTTC. It is translated as CANSKTSGGANEQFF. J is TRBJ2-1 and V is TRBV7-2, with TRBD2 matching 14 bases. J was trimmed by 6 bases and V by 10 bases; bases with no gene match: 8. This CDR3 is built from 15 residues. Germline assignment: CDR1 SGHTA and CDR2 FQGNSA.

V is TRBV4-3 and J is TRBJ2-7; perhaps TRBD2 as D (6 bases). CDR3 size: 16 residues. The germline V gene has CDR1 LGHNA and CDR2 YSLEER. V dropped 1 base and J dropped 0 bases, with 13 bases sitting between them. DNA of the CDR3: TGCGCCAGCAGCCAAGGGGGAGGAGGACCCTCCTACGAGCAGTACTTC. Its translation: CASSQGGGGPSYEQYF.

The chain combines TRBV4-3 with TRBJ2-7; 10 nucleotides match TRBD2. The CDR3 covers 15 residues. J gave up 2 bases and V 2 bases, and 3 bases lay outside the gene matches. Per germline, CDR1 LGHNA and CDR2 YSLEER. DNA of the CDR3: TGCGCCAGCAGCCAACTTCTAGCGGGAGCCTACGAGCAGTACTTC. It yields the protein CASSQLLAGAYEQYF.

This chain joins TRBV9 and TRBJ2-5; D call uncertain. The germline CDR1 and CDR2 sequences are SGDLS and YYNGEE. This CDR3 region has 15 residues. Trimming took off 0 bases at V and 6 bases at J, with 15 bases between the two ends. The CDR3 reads CASSVGQGVIQTQYF. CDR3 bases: TGTGCCAGCAGCGTAGGGCAAGGAGTCATACAGACCCAGTACTTC. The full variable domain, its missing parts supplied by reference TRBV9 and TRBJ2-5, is DSGVTQTPKHLITATGQRVTLRCSPRSGDLSVYWYQQSLDQGLQFLIQYYNGEERAKGNILERFSAQQFPDLHSELNLSSLELGDSALYFCASSVGQGVIQTQYFGPGTRLLVL.

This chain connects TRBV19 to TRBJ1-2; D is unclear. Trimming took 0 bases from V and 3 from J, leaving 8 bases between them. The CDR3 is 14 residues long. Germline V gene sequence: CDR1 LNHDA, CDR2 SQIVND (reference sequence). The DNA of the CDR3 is TGTGCCAGTAGTATAGATCGTATCGACTATGGCTACACCTTC. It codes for CASSIDRIDYGYTF.